The sequence of this T cell receptor (beta chain) was determined in a study of OX40 agonist ivuxolimab in advanced cancers. The CDR3 is 14 amino acids. The trim removed 2 bases at V and 3 bases at J, leaving 2 bases unmatched. Germline V CDR1 and CDR2: MNHEY, SMNVEV (reference sequence). Only in-frame clones appear in the TCRdb table, and some are missing; sequencing was by immunoSEQ multiplex PCR. This table has 14,000 to 15,000 clones, about 89% appearing once. This rearrangement joins TRBV27 to TRBJ2-7; 9 positions agree with TRBD1. This TCR came from an adult with an advanced solid tumor such as melanoma, head and neck, liver or kidney cancer. This specimen was CD4+ or CD8+ T cells sorted from blood, taken in a trial of the OX40 agonist ivuxolimab. The CDR3 bases are TGTGCCAGCAGTTTAATGGGACAGGGCTACGAGCAGTACTTC. As protein: CASSLMGQGYEQYF.